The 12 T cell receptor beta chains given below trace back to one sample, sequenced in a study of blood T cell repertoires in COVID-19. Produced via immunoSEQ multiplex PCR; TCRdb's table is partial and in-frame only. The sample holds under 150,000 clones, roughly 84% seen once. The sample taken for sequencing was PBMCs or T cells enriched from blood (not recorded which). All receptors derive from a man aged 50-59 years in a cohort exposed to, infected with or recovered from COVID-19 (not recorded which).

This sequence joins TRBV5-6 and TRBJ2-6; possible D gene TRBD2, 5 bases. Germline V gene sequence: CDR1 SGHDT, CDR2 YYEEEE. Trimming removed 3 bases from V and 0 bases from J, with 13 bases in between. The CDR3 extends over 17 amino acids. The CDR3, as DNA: TGTGCCAGCAGCTCGGGGTGGTCGTCCTCTGGGGCCAACGTCCTGACTTTC. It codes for CASSSGWSSSGANVLTF.

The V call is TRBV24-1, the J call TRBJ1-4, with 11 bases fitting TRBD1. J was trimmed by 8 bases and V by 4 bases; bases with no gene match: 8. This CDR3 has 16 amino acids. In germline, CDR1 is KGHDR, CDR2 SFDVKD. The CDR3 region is CATSDAAGTGGEKLFF. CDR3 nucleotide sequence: TGTGCCACCAGTGACGCAGCCGGGACAGGGGGAGAAAAACTGTTTTTT.

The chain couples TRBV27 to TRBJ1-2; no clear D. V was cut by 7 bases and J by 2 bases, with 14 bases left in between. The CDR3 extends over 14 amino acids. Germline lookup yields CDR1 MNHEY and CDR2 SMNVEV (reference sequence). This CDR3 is CASNIGERNYGYTF. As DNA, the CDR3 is TGTGCCAGCAACATTGGAGAGAGGAACTATGGCTACACCTTC.

The CDR3 DNA follows: TGTGCCAGCAGCACTGGGCGCTACGAGCAGTACTTC. It codes for CASSTGRYEQYF. The chain links TRBV7-9 to TRBJ2-7; D ambiguous. The CDR3 runs 12 residues. CDR1 is SEHNR, CDR2 FQNEAQ, per germline (reference sequence). V shed 5 bases and J shed 3 bases, with 8 bases lying between them.

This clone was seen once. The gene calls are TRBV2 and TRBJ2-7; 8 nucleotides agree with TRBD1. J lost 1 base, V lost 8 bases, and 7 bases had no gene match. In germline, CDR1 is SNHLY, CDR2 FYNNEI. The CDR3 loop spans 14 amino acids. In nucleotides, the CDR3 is TGTGCCAGCTTAATGGACAGGGCTTCCTACGAGCAGTACTTC. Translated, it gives CASLMDRASYEQYF. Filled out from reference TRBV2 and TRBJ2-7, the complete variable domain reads EPEVTQTPSHQVTQMGQEVILRCVPISNHLYFYWYRQILGQKVEFLVSFYNNEISEKSEIFDDQFSVERPDGSNFTLKIRSTKLEDSAMYFCASLMDRASYEQYFGPGTRLTVT.

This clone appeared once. The CDR3 is CASSSGQGSSWTQYF. CDR3 sequence (DNA): TGTGCCAGCAGTTCTGGACAGGGGAGTAGCTGGACCCAGTACTTC. The V call is TRBV6-5, the J call TRBJ2-5, with TRBD1 matching over 9 bases. Germline CDR1 and CDR2: MNHEY and SVGAGI. The CDR3 is made up of 15 amino acids. The V gene end was trimmed by 4 bases and the J gene end by 7 bases; junction bases not matched to a gene: 10.

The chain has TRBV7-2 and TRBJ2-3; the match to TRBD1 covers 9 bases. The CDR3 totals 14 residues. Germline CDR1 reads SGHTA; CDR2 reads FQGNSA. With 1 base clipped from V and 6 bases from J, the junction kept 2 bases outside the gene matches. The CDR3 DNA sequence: TGTGCCAGCAGCTTAGTACAGGGGGCGGATACGCAGTATTTT. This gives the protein CASSLVQGADTQYF.

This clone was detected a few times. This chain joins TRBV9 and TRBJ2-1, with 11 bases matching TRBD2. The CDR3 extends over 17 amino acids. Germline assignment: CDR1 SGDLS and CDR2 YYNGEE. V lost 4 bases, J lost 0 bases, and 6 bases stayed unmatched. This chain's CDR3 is CASSSRTSGHSYNEQFF. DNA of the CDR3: TGTGCCAGCAGCTCCCGGACTAGCGGGCACTCCTACAATGAGCAGTTCTTC.

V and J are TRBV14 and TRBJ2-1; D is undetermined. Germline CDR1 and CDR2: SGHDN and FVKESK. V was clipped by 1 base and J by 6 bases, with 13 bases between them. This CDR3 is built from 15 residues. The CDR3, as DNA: TGTGCCAGCAGCCAAGGGAACGACTCGGGCAATGAGCAGTTCTTC. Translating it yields CASSQGNDSGNEQFF.

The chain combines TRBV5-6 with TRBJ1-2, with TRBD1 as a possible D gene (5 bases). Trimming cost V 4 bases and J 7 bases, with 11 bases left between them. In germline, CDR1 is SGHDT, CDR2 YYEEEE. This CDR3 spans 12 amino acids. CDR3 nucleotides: TGTGCCAGCAGCAACTCAGGGTTTGGCTACACCTTC. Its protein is CASSNSGFGYTF.

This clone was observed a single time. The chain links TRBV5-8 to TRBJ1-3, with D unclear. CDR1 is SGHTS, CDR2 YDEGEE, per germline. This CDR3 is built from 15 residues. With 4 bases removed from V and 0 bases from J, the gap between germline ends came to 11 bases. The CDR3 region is CASSMAQFSGNTIYF. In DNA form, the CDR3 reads TGTGCCAGCAGCATGGCACAATTCTCTGGAAACACCATATATTTT.

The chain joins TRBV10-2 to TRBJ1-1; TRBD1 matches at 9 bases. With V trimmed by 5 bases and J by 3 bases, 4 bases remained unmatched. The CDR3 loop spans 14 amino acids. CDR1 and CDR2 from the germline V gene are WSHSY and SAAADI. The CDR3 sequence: CASSLQGAYTEAFF. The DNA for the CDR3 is TGCGCCAGCAGTCTACAGGGGGCGTACACTGAAGCTTTCTTT.